This entry lists 15 T cell receptor beta chains sequenced from one sample in a study of blood T cell repertoires in COVID-19. Here immunoSEQ multiplex PCR was the method, and the copy in TCRdb shows in-frame clones only, minus some. Of fewer than 250,000 clones in the sample, about 82% were seen once. Sequences were obtained from PBMCs or T cells enriched from blood (not recorded which). The receptors here all came from a woman between 45 and 65 years old with acute COVID-19.

V gene TRBV29-1 combines with J gene TRBJ2-3; D remains unclear. This CDR3 has 11 amino acids. The V gene's germline CDR1 is SQVTM and CDR2 ANQGSEA. The V gene lost 7 bases and the J gene lost 4 bases, with 9 bases spanning the gap. CDR3 amino acids: CSAFISDTQYF. For the CDR3, the DNA is TGCAGCGCCTTTATATCAGATACGCAGTATTTT.

The J gene is TRBJ2-7, the V gene TRBV5-1; tentatively, D is TRBD2 (6 bases). The germline V gene has CDR1 SGHRS and CDR2 YFSETQ. Trimming left V 4 bases short and J 3 bases short, with 20 bases between. This CDR3 has 16 residues. The DNA of the CDR3 is TGCGCCAGCAGCCCGGACGCGGGCGGGGCCTTCTACGAGCAGTACTTC. Encoded protein: CASSPDAGGAFYEQYF.

The chain combines TRBV5-4 with TRBJ1-2; TRBD1 aligns across 7 bases. The J segment lost 2 bases and the V segment lost 5 bases, leaving 6 bases of the junction unmatched. Germline V gene data show CDR1 as SGHNT and CDR2 as YYREEE (reference sequence). The CDR3 is 14 amino acids. The CDR3 DNA sequence: TGTGCCAGCAGTTACTTACAGGGGAACTATGGCTACACCTTC. Encoded protein: CASSYLQGNYGYTF. Together with reference TRBV5-4 and TRBJ1-2, the CDR3 gives the full variable domain: ETGVTQSPTHLIKTRGQQVTLRCSSQSGHNTVSWYQQALGQGPQFIFQYYREEENGRGNFPPRFSGLQFPNYSSELNVNALELDDSALYLCASSYLQGNYGYTFGSGTRLTVV.

V and J are TRBV4-2 and TRBJ2-3; TRBD1 aligns across 8 bases. The junction had 9 bases not matched to a gene; V was cut back by 2 bases and J by 2 bases. From germline, CDR1 is LGHNA and CDR2 YNFKEQ. The CDR3 totals 17 residues. The CDR3 DNA reads TGTGCCAGCAGCCAACTTCAGGGGGCAGCGGACACAGATACGCAGTATTTT. Amino acids: CASSQLQGAADTDTQYF.

The V and J genes are TRBV4-3 and TRBJ2-3; weak D call: TRBD1 (6 bases). V shed 2 bases and J shed 3 bases, with 9 bases lying between them. This CDR3 region has 14 residues. Germline V gives CDR1 LGHNA, CDR2 YSLEER. The CDR3 region is CASSQTGFTDTQYF. The CDR3 nucleotides read TGCGCCAGCAGCCAAACAGGGTTTACAGATACGCAGTATTTT.

The chain is built from TRBV19 and TRBJ2-1, with 13 bases fitting TRBD2. From germline, CDR1 is LNHDA and CDR2 SQIVND (reference sequence). This CDR3 is 15 amino acids long. V lost 5 bases to trimming and J lost 8 bases; unmatched junction nucleotides: 6. The DNA of the CDR3 is TGTGCCAGTAGTGTCACTAGCGGGGGGGCCTATGAGCAGTTCTTC. It specifies CASSVTSGGAYEQFF.

The V gene is TRBV7-2, the J gene TRBJ2-3; possible D gene TRBD1, 6 bases. V dropped 1 base and J dropped 1 base, with 12 bases sitting between them. In germline, CDR1 is SGHTA, CDR2 FQGNSA. This CDR3 is built from 16 residues. CDR3 coding DNA: TGTGCCAGCAGCTTAGTCCACAGGGTTGGCACAGATACGCAGTATTTT. Protein product: CASSLVHRVGTDTQYF.

The chain carries TRBV2 and TRBJ2-2; 7 nucleotides agree with TRBD1. CDR1 is SNHLY, CDR2 FYNNEI, per germline. Unmatched junction bases numbered 6, after V lost 5 bases and J lost 0 bases. The CDR3 has 16 residues. CDR3 sequence reads: CASSPGGNANTGELFF. The CDR3 nucleotides read TGTGCCAGCAGTCCAGGGGGAAACGCGAACACCGGGGAGCTGTTTTTT.

The chain recombines TRBV10-3 with TRBJ1-1; 7 bases are shared with TRBD1. The germline V gene has CDR1 ENHRY and CDR2 SYGVKD. This CDR3 is 15 amino acids long. V was pared by 2 bases and J by 0 bases, with 3 bases of the junction left unmatched. Written as DNA, the CDR3 is TGTGCCATCAGTGAGGACAGGGAGCTGAACACTGAAGCTTTCTTT. Its protein is CAISEDRELNTEAFF.

This clone was seen a few times. V and J are TRBV9 and TRBJ1-6; D not resolved. Trimming removed 3 bases from V and 7 bases from J, with 11 bases in between. Germline V gives CDR1 SGDLS, CDR2 YYNGEE. The CDR3 covers 14 residues. CDR3: CASSGGHSNSPLHF. CDR3 bases: TGTGCCAGCAGCGGAGGGCATTCAAATTCACCCCTCCACTTT.

The chain is built from TRBV9 and TRBJ1-6, with 8 bases lining up with TRBD1. The germline V gene has CDR1 SGDLS and CDR2 YYNGEE. The CDR3 extends over 14 amino acids. V shed 0 bases and J 9 bases; nucleotides not matched to a gene: 2. DNA of the CDR3: TGTGCCAGCAGCGTAGGGCAGGGGGCTTCACCCCTCCACTTT. Its protein product is CASSVGQGASPLHF. Based on the CDR3 plus reference TRBV9 and TRBJ1-6, the full variable domain is DSGVTQTPKHLITATGQRVTLRCSPRSGDLSVYWYQQSLDQGLQFLIQYYNGEERAKGNILERFSAQQFPDLHSELNLSSLELGDSALYFCASSVGQGASPLHFGNGTRLTVT.

This clone has a handful of counts. This rearrangement joins TRBV5-6 to TRBJ1-3, with a tentative D call TRBD1 (5 bases). The CDR3 contains 16 residues. Germline V gene lookup returns CDR1 SGHDT and CDR2 YYEEEE. V shed 1 base and J shed 1 base, with 12 bases lying between them. CDR3 sequence reads: CASSLYRPLSGNTIYF. The DNA of the CDR3 is TGTGCCAGCAGCTTGTACAGGCCTCTTTCTGGAAACACCATATATTTT.

This clone appeared once. The chain has TRBV9 and TRBJ2-1; TRBD2 matches 11 bases. The germline V gene encodes CDR1 SGDLS and CDR2 YYNGEE. The CDR3 has 16 residues. The J segment lost 7 bases and the V segment lost 3 bases, leaving 9 bases of the junction unmatched. Here the CDR3 DNA reads TGTGCCAGCAGCGCTGCTCCGGGACTAGCGGAGAATGAGCAGTTCTTC. Protein product: CASSAAPGLAENEQFF.

This chain connects TRBV5-1 to TRBJ1-1, with TRBD1 identical over 8 bases. The CDR3 is 14 residues long. The trim removed 3 bases at V and 8 bases at J, leaving 9 bases unmatched. CDR1 and CDR2 from the germline V gene are SGHRS and YFSETQ. The CDR3 DNA follows: TGCGCCAGCAGCTCCCAGGGGGCTTCTTTCGAAGCTTTCTTT. It yields the protein CASSSQGASFEAFF.

In the case of this clone: Other DNA sequences of this sample code for an identical CDR3. The chain links TRBV5-1 to TRBJ2-1; 7 nucleotides match TRBD2. Unmatched junction bases numbered 3, after V lost 0 bases and J lost 3 bases. Germline V lookup: CDR1 SGHRS, CDR2 YFSETQ. The CDR3 is 15 amino acids. Here the CDR3 reads CASSLGSGGYNEQFF. CDR3 nucleotides: TGCGCCAGCAGCTTGGGGTCGGGGGGCTACAATGAGCAGTTCTTC.